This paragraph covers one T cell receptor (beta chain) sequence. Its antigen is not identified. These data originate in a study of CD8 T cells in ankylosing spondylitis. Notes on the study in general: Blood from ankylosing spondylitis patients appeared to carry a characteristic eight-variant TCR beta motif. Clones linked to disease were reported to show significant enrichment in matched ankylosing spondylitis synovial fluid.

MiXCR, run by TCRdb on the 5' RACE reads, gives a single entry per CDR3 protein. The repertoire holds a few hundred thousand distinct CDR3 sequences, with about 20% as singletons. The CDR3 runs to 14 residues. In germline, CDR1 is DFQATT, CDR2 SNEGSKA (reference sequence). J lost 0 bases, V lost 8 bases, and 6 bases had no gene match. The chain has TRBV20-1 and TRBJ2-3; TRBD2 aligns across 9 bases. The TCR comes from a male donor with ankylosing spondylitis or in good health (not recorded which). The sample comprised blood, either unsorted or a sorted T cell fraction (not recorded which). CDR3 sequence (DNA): TGCAGTAAGCTAGCGGGAACTAGCACAGATACGCAGTATTTT. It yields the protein CSKLAGTSTDTQYF.